These 18 T cell receptor beta chains were sequenced from one sample in a study of Graves' ophthalmopathy and Graves' hyperthyroidism. Using RNA transcripts, the TCR beta CDR3 regions were amplified. HTBI primers were employed in first-round RT-PCR, then a second-round multiplex PCR followed. MiXCR, applied by TCRdb to the multiplex PCR reads, yields one record per CDR3 protein. Among more than 300,000 distinct CDR3 sequences listed, 15% were seen once. The sequenced material came from peripheral blood. These receptors were taken from a woman between 18 and 29 years old with stable Graves' hyperthyroidism.

The chain recombines TRBV6-2 or TRBV6-3 with TRBJ1-5; D not certain. The CDR3 contains 16 residues. The germline V gene encodes CDR1 MNHEY and CDR2 SVGEGT. V was trimmed by 2 bases and J by 0 bases, leaving 11 bases between them. For the CDR3, the DNA is TGTGCCAGCAGTTACATCCAGGCCGATAGCAATCAGCCCCAGCATTTT. It yields the protein CASSYIQADSNQPQHF.

The sample holds a few counts of this clonotype. CDR3: CASSFIWDIQETQYF. The DNA for the CDR3 is TGTGCCAGCAGCTTTATATGGGATATCCAAGAGACCCAGTACTTC. V and J are TRBV11-3 and TRBJ2-5; no reliable D call. V was clipped by 3 bases and J by 1 base, with 12 bases between them. In germline, CDR1 is SGHNT, CDR2 YENEEA. CDR3 length equals 15 residues.

Comments on this clonotype: It may be a read error: a sequence one base away is much more abundant. The rearrangement links TRBV12-3 or TRBV12-4 to TRBJ1-1, with TRBD1 as a possible D gene (5 bases). The CDR3 runs 13 residues. The CDR3 is CASGGYGNTEACF. In DNA, the CDR3 is TGTGCCAGCGGGGGATATGGGAACACTGAAGCTTGCTTT.

This clonotype was seen many times. The chain joins TRBV5-1 to TRBJ2-2, with unresolved D. There are 13 residues in the CDR3. The ends were cut back, 1 base at V and 3 bases at J, with 4 bases in the middle. From germline, CDR1 is SGHRS and CDR2 YFSETQ. CDR3 in DNA: TGCGCCAGCAGCTTGATTGACACCGGGGAGCTGTTTTTT. It specifies CASSLIDTGELFF. Drawing the rest from reference TRBV5-1 and TRBJ2-2, the complete variable domain is KAGVTQTPRYLIKTRGQQVTLSCSPISGHRSVSWYQQTPGQGLQFLFEYFSETQRNKGNFPGRFSGRQFSNSRSEMNVSTLELGDSALYLCASSLIDTGELFFGEGSRLTVL.

This clonotype showed up just a few times. One end of the junction does not line up with germline, which may come from a read error. The CDR3 spells CASSQEGGVNTEAFF. The CDR3 coding sequence is TGTGCTAGCAGCCAAGAAGGGGGGGTGAACACTGAAGCTTTCTTT. J is TRBJ1-1 and V is TRBV7-7, with D perhaps TRBD1 (6 bases). Germline V gene lookup returns CDR1 SSHAT and CDR2 FNYEAQ (reference sequence). This CDR3 has 15 residues. Combining the CDR3 with reference TRBV7-7 and TRBJ1-1 gives the whole variable domain GAGVSQSPRYKVTKRGQDVTLRCDPISSHATLYWYQQALGQGPEFLTYFNYEAQPDKSGLPSDRFSAERPEGSISTLTIQRTEQRDSAMYRCASSQEGGVNTEAFFGQGTRLTVV.

Ten or more counts support this clonotype. The rearrangement links TRBV7-2 to TRBJ2-3; 8 bases agree with TRBD2. Germline loops: CDR1 SGHTA, CDR2 FQGNSA. The CDR3 extends over 15 amino acids. V was pared by 2 bases and J by 0 bases, with 1 base of the junction left unmatched. The CDR3 nucleotides are TGTGCCAGCAGCTTAAGGACTAGCAGCACAGATACGCAGTATTTT. Translating gives CASSLRTSSTDTQYF.

This clonotype has a count of ten or more. V and J are TRBV7-2 and TRBJ2-5; 11 positions agree with TRBD2. Per germline, CDR1 SGHTA and CDR2 FQGNSA. V gave up 5 bases and J gave up 5 bases; unmatched junction bases: 13. The CDR3 has 17 residues. As DNA, the CDR3 is TGTGCCAGCAGCATCACCTTAGCGGGGGGGCCAGGGGAGACCCAGTACTTC. Protein: CASSITLAGGPGETQYF.

The V gene is TRBV3-1, the J gene TRBJ2-7, with D tentatively TRBD2 (6 bases). The CDR3 is 13 residues long. Between the trimmed V and J ends, which lost 0 bases and 7 bases, there was a span of 10 bases. CDR1 is LGHDT and CDR2 is YNNKEL in the germline V gene (reference sequence). The CDR3 DNA follows: TGTGCCAGCAGCCAAGATGGGGGGAATGAGCAGTACTTC. Amino acid sequence: CASSQDGGNEQYF.

The genes are TRBV6-1 and TRBJ2-5; no firm D call. This CDR3 region has 11 residues. Per the germline V gene, CDR1 is MNHNS and CDR2 is SASEGT. Trimming shortened V by 7 bases and J by 5 bases, and 8 bases separated the two germline ends. For the CDR3, the DNA is TGTGCCAGCAAAAGGCAGGAGACCCAGTACTTC. Translating gives CASKRQETQYF.

This clonotype occurred a few times. A read error may produce the germline difference seen at one junction end. This sequence joins TRBV28 and TRBJ2-5; a possible D gene is TRBD2 (6 bases). The CDR3 is made up of 11 amino acids. Germline CDR1 is MDHEN and CDR2 is SYDVKM. The chain's CDR3 is CASSDQLARDF. In DNA, the CDR3 is TGTGCCAGCAGTGATCAACTAGCTCGGGACTTC.

This clonotype was recorded many times. V and J are TRBV25-1 and TRBJ1-2; perhaps TRBD1 as D (5 bases). V was clipped by 3 bases and J by 5 bases, with 13 bases between them. Germline CDR1 MGHDK, CDR2 SYGVNS. This CDR3 contains 14 residues. The CDR3 region has the DNA TGTGCCAGCAGTGATAGTTCAGGGCGGTATGGCTACACCTTC. Translated, it gives CASSDSSGRYGYTF.

With regard to this clonotype: This could be a read error, since a much larger clone is one nucleotide away. It is likely a read error, because the conserved phenylalanine at the end of the CDR3 is missing. This chain uses TRBV5-1 with TRBJ1-1; a possible D gene is TRBD1 (5 bases). Trimming removed 4 bases at V and 1 base at J, with 11 bases between. The CDR3 runs to 14 residues. Germline loops: CDR1 SGHRS, CDR2 YFSETQ. The CDR3 bases are TGCGCCAGCAGCGCGGGACCCAAGAACACTGAAGCTTTCTAT. Amino acids: CASSAGPKNTEAFY.

This clonotype has a handful of counts. Being one base from a much bigger clone, this may be a read error. The V call is TRBV3-1, the J call TRBJ2-5; D is unresolved. This CDR3 is built from 13 residues. Germline-derived CDR1 and CDR2 are LGHDT and YNNKEL (reference sequence). The V and J ends lost 0 bases and 5 bases respectively, with 7 bases between them. The CDR3 protein is CASSQDNGETQYF. The CDR3 DNA reads TGTGCCAGCAGCCAAGATAATGGGGAGACCCAGTACTTC.

This clonotype was seen ten or more times. V and J are TRBV6-2 or TRBV6-3 and TRBJ1-1; 8 bases fit TRBD1. The J segment lost 1 base and the V segment lost 5 bases, leaving 6 bases of the junction unmatched. Germline CDR1 MNHEY, CDR2 SVGEGT. This CDR3 is 15 amino acids long. The CDR3 loop reads CASSTRDRKNTEAFF. In DNA form, the CDR3 reads TGTGCCAGCAGTACTAGGGACAGGAAGAACACTGAAGCTTTCTTT.

This clonotype was picked up many times. This chain links TRBV7-9 with TRBJ1-2; the D gene is possibly TRBD1 (5 bases). CDR1 and CDR2 (germline): SEHNR, FQNEAQ (reference sequence). The ends were cut back, 5 bases at V and 4 bases at J, with 11 bases in the middle. This CDR3 spans 13 amino acids. As DNA, the CDR3 is TGTGCCAGCAGCCCACAGACAGCCTATGGCTACACCTTC. As protein: CASSPQTAYGYTF.

This clonotype was observed at least ten times. The chain joins TRBV12-3 or TRBV12-4 to TRBJ1-3; D remains ambiguous. This CDR3 comprises 16 residues. V lost 3 bases and J 2 bases, leaving 14 bases between the germline ends. The CDR3 DNA reads TGTGCCAGCAGTTTGATCGAGGGTTTCACTGGAAACACCATATATTTT. Protein: CASSLIEGFTGNTIYF.

This clonotype was seen repeatedly, ten times or more. The chain recombines TRBV6-2 or TRBV6-3 with TRBJ1-1; no firm D call. Germline V gene lookup returns CDR1 MNHEY and CDR2 SVGEGT. This CDR3 has 12 residues. Trimming shortened V by 7 bases and J by 1 base, and 7 bases separated the two germline ends. CDR3 DNA: TGTGCCAGCACCGAACCGAACACTGAAGCTTTCTTT. Its translation: CASTEPNTEAFF.

A remark on this clonotype: A single base separates this from a much larger clone, so it may be a read error. Since the CDR3 does not end with the conserved phenylalanine or tryptophan, this likely comes from a read error. The chain employs TRBV28 and TRBJ1-1, with D unresolved. This CDR3 comprises 13 residues. V lost 7 bases and J lost 4, with 13 bases in between. CDR1 MDHEN and CDR2 SYDVKM come from the germline V gene. The CDR3 spells CASTGRRGTEAFY. The CDR3 region has the DNA TGTGCCAGCACGGGCAGACGCGGCACTGAAGCTTTCTAT.